This T cell receptor (beta chain) was retrieved from a study (dated by TCRdb to about 2015). The study in broad terms: The study examined whether tumor-infiltrating Tregs in breast cancer are drawn from blood Tregs or arise in situ by conversion from other CD4+ T cell subsets.

Full-length TCR variable regions were amplified by 5' RACE PCR with constant-region reverse primers, and semi-nested PCR with Nested Universal Primer A was subsequently performed. Using the ReliaPrep RNA Cell Miniprep System, total RNA was extracted, and the SMARTer RACE 5'/3' Kit was then used to reverse transcribe the RNA into 5'RACE-ready cDNA. An Illumina MiSeq was used to sequence the full-length TCR alpha and beta libraries, which had been barcoded with multiplex adaptors. The authors' pipeline ran thus. Sequencing data were pooled across the five patients for each of nine subset-tissue groups and compared by unsupervised clustering of TCR gene usage. The Morisita-Horn index, with shared sequences weighted by their contribution to each repertoire, was used to calculate repertoire similarity. TCRdb redid the processing of the public reads, applying fastp at Q25 and MiXCR, and retained in-frame beta chains. For every CDR3 protein sequence, its rows merge into one entry that carries the most common genes and DNA. The V and J calls and clone size are TCRdb's, not the authors'. The sample contains just over 60,000 distinct CDR3 sequences, 25% to 30% of them found a single time. The leading ten clones occupy 2.3% of the sample.

Measured from the cysteine to the phenylalanine, the CDR3 is 15 residues long. Just the 45-base CDR3 DNA is kept, in frame starting at base 1. CDR1 and CDR2, looked up from the germline V gene, are SGHDT and YYEEEE. At the junction V is shortened by 4 bases and J by 10 bases; bases outside the gene matches: 9. On the study overall, not on this receptor specifically: Rather than covering whole repertoires, validation in the larger cohort was restricted to a single TCR beta V-J rearrangement. The TCR alpha and beta sequences of tumor-infiltrating Tregs showed the greatest overlap with tumor naive CD4+ T cells, followed by blood naive CD4+ T cells. In terms of TCR gene usage, tumor memory CD4+ T cells clustered together with blood and lymph node memory CD4+ cells, as well as with lymph node naive CD4+ cells.

For this clonotype: No cognate antigen has been identified for it. The sample holds no much larger clone one base away, and base qualities are not on file.

To purify naive CD4+ T cells, the Miltenyi Naive CD4+ T Cell Isolation kit was used, and CD25 microbeads served to deplete Tregs. Tregs, naive and memory CD4+ T cells from tumor, blood and ipsilateral draining lymph nodes of roughly 5 breast cancer patients underwent full-length TCR alpha and beta sequencing. Tumor tissue and lymph nodes from ipsilateral axillary dissection were perfused with PBS, minced and digested with collagenase I and hyaluronidase. A purity exceeding 90% was confirmed by FACS for the sorted cell populations. Sequenced input: tumor-infiltrating naive CD4+ T cells sorted from the breast tumor. What the cell subset or site label conveys for this sample: naive CD4+ T cells, CD4+CD45RA+CD25-. The TCR was taken from a female donor with breast cancer. The chain is encoded by TRBV5-6 joined to TRBJ1-6; 9 bases in the middle match TRBD1. The CDR3 has the sequence CASSPFDRGFSPLHF. Here is the DNA: TGTGCCAGCAGCCCTTTCGACAGGGGGTTCTCACCCCTCCACTTT.